One sample yielded the 21 T cell receptor beta chains listed below, sequenced in a study of cytomegalovirus exposure and HLA in healthy donors. PCR primers comprised 60 Vbeta and 13 Jbeta primers. Sequencing used immunoSEQ multiplex PCR; TCRdb keeps in-frame clones, though not all of them. The data hold roughly 160,000 clones, with approximately 81% observed a single time. The sample comprised PBMCs. All receptors come from a man aged 25-45 years in good health and CMV-seronegative.

The rearrangement links TRBV6-1 to TRBJ2-3; 8 positions agree with TRBD2. The CDR3 has 15 amino acids. Germline V gene data show CDR1 as MNHNS and CDR2 as SASEGT. V shed 2 bases and J 3 bases; nucleotides not matched to a gene: 4. Here the CDR3 DNA reads TGTGCCAGCAGTGAACGAGCGGGGGTGACAGATACGCAGTATTTT. The encoded protein is CASSERAGVTDTQYF.

The chain links TRBV5-1 to TRBJ2-3; 7 nucleotides match TRBD2. V dropped 0 bases and J dropped 5; count of bases not matched to a gene: 6. Germline values: CDR1 SGHRS, CDR2 YFSETQ. The CDR3 sequence is 15 residues long. The CDR3 bases are TGCGCCAGCAGCTTGGGAGGGGCTAGCGGAGATACGCAGTATTTT. Translated, it gives CASSLGGASGDTQYF.

CDR3 nucleotides: TGTGCCAGTATCAAATGGGGTGGCGGGGCTAACTATGGCTACACCTTC. Residues: CASIKWGGGANYGYTF. The rearrangement uses TRBV19 and TRBJ1-2, with unresolved D. CDR3 length equals 16 residues. Germline lookup yields CDR1 LNHDA and CDR2 SQIVND (reference sequence). V shed 7 bases and J shed 0 bases, with 18 bases lying between them.

The chain has TRBV11-3 and TRBJ2-5; D possibly corresponds to TRBD2 (5 bases). This CDR3 has 15 residues. The germline V and J ends were trimmed by 2 bases and 0 bases, with 10 bases remaining between them. Germline V gives CDR1 SGHNT, CDR2 YENEEA. CDR3 amino acids: CASSLTTGYQETQYF. In DNA, the CDR3 is TGTGCCAGCAGCTTAACGACGGGGTACCAAGAGACCCAGTACTTC.

The DNA for the CDR3 is TGTGCCAGCAGATATCTAGCGGGAAGATCCTACGAGCAGTACTTC. It yields the protein CASRYLAGRSYEQYF. V and J are TRBV6-5 and TRBJ2-7; TRBD2 aligns across 9 bases. Germline values: CDR1 MNHEY, CDR2 SVGAGI. Germline trimming cut 6 bases from V and 1 base from J; bases unmatched to any gene: 7. The CDR3 spans 15 residues.

The chain carries TRBV6-1 and TRBJ1-5, with a possible D match to TRBD1 (5 bases). The germline V gene encodes CDR1 MNHNS and CDR2 SASEGT. Trimming shortened V by 3 bases and J by 10 bases, and 22 bases separated the two germline ends. This CDR3 spans 16 amino acids. The CDR3 sequence is CASSDLGREPSGPQHF. CDR3 coding DNA: TGTGCCAGCAGTGATTTGGGCAGGGAACCTTCCGGACCCCAGCATTTT.

This clone has ten or more counts. The chain uses TRBV5-1 and TRBJ1-1, with a weak D call TRBD1 (6 bases). CDR3 length: 13 amino acids. V lost 1 base and J lost 10, with 14 bases in between. Looked up from germline, CDR1 is SGHRS and CDR2 is YFSETQ. CDR3 in DNA: TGCGCCAGCAGCTTGTTATGGGGGCTAGGAGCTTTCTTT. It specifies CASSLLWGLGAFF.

The chain is built from TRBV19 and TRBJ2-5, with TRBD1 identical over 10 bases. This CDR3 is 18 amino acids long. Per the germline V gene, CDR1 is LNHDA and CDR2 is SQIVND (reference sequence). V was clipped by 3 bases and J by 9 bases; unmatched bases: 19. The DNA of the CDR3 is TGTGCCAGTAGTATCGAAGCCCCGGGACAGGGGTTTATTCAGGCCCAGTACTTC. Its translation is CASSIEAPGQGFIQAQYF.

The sample holds a few counts of this clone. The gene calls are TRBV27 and TRBJ2-3; 9 positions agree with TRBD2. CDR3 length: 18 amino acids. The germline CDR1 and CDR2 sequences are MNHEY and SMNVEV (reference sequence). J gave up 0 bases and V 3 bases, and 10 bases lay outside the gene matches. The CDR3 region has the DNA TGTGCCAGCAGTTTTTCAGTCCGACTAGCGGCAAGCACAGATACGCAGTATTTT. Its protein product is CASSFSVRLAASTDTQYF.

V usage is TRBV2 and J usage is TRBJ1-4; 9 bases align to TRBD1. This CDR3 comprises 15 residues. V dropped 4 bases and J dropped 4; count of bases not matched to a gene: 4. Germline-derived CDR1 and CDR2 are SNHLY and FYNNEI. The chain's CDR3 is CASSVWGQGNEKLFF. In DNA, the CDR3 is TGTGCCAGCAGTGTATGGGGACAGGGTAATGAAAAACTGTTTTTT.

The rearrangement links TRBV2 to TRBJ2-2; 7 bases are shared with TRBD2. Germline values: CDR1 SNHLY, CDR2 FYNNEI. Trimming at V came to 7 bases and at J to 1 base, leaving 6 bases not matched to a gene. This CDR3 is 15 amino acids long. The DNA for the CDR3 is TGTGCCAGCAAGAAGACGGGAGGGAACACCGGGGAGCTGTTTTTT. It codes for CASKKTGGNTGELFF.

V gene TRBV29-1 combines with J gene TRBJ2-7; D is undetermined. The CDR3 sequence is 11 residues long. Trimming cost V 6 bases and J 6 bases, with 12 bases left between them. CDR1 is SQVTM, CDR2 ANQGSEA, per germline. In DNA, the CDR3 is TGCAGCGTCCGAGATATGTCCGAGCAGTACTTC. The encoded protein is CSVRDMSEQYF.

The chain couples TRBV11-2 to TRBJ2-6, with a possible D match to TRBD1 (5 bases). Trimming cost V 0 bases and J 0 bases, with 9 bases left between them. The CDR3 consists of 17 residues. In germline, CDR1 is SGHAT, CDR2 FQNNGV. The chain's CDR3 is CASSLERGYSGANVLTF. The DNA for the CDR3 is TGTGCCAGCAGCTTAGAAAGGGGTTACTCTGGGGCCAACGTCCTGACTTTC. Looking up the rest from reference TRBV11-2 and TRBJ2-6 gives the full variable domain: EAGVAQSPRYKIIEKRQSVAFWCNPISGHATLYWYQQILGQGPKLLIQFQNNGVVDDSQLPKDRFSAERLKGVDSTLKIQPAKLEDSAVYLCASSLERGYSGANVLTFGAGSRLTVL.

This clone was counted a few times. This rearrangement joins TRBV30 to TRBJ1-2, with D unresolved. The V end was cut by 0 bases, the J end by 4 bases, with 12 bases between. The germline CDR1 and CDR2 sequences are GTSNPN and SVGIG (reference sequence). This CDR3 spans 14 amino acids. This CDR3 is CAWSVLRSTYGYTF. CDR3 DNA: TGTGCCTGGAGTGTCCTCCGGAGCACCTATGGCTACACCTTC.

The rearrangement uses TRBV29-1 and TRBJ1-2; D is unclear. Germline CDR1 SQVTM, CDR2 ANQGSEA. CDR3 length: 17 amino acids. V gave up 3 bases and J gave up 1 base, with 21 bases separating them. This chain's CDR3 is CSVESLTPSLFNYGYTF. DNA for the CDR3: TGCAGCGTTGAGAGTTTGACTCCGAGCCTTTTTAACTATGGCTACACCTTC.

The rearrangement links TRBV18 to TRBJ2-3; 8 bases are shared with TRBD2. From germline, CDR1 is KGHSH and CDR2 LQKENI. Trimming removed 1 base from V and 0 bases from J; junction bases left unmatched: 3. CDR3 length: 16 residues. In DNA form, the CDR3 reads TGTGCCAGCTCACCACGCGCGGGGGGCAGCACAGATACGCAGTATTTT. This encodes CASSPRAGGSTDTQYF.

The chain has TRBV4-1 and TRBJ2-3; a possible D gene is TRBD1 (5 bases). The CDR3 runs 16 residues. Germline assignment: CDR1 MGHRA and CDR2 YSYEKL. Trimming pared 4 bases from V and 6 bases from J, leaving 20 bases between. CDR3 in amino acids: CASSPYATAYIDTQYF. The CDR3 coding sequence is TGCGCCAGCAGCCCCTATGCGACAGCCTACATCGATACGCAGTATTTT.

The CDR3 DNA sequence: TGTGCCAGCAGCTTAAGGGTCCAGTTCGGGACTAGCACAGATACGCAGTATTTT. Amino acids: CASSLRVQFGTSTDTQYF. The genes are TRBV7-8 and TRBJ2-3; D is possibly TRBD2 (6 bases). Germline V gives CDR1 SGHVS, CDR2 FQNEAQ. Between the trimmed V and J ends, which lost 2 bases and 0 bases, there was a span of 18 bases. CDR3 length: 18 amino acids. Looking up the rest from reference TRBV7-8 and TRBJ2-3 gives the full variable domain: GAGVSQSPRYKVAKRGQDVALRCDPISGHVSLFWYQQALGQGPEFLTYFQNEAQLDKSGLPSDRFFAERPEGSVSTLKIQRTQQEDSAVYLCASSLRVQFGTSTDTQYFGPGTRLTVL.

V usage is TRBV4-1 and J usage is TRBJ1-2; possible D gene TRBD1, 6 bases. CDR1 is MGHRA, CDR2 YSYEKL, per germline. V was shortened by 2 bases and J by 3 bases, with 16 bases between the two germline ends. CDR3 length: 16 amino acids. CDR3 protein: CASSQPFGGADYGYTF. For the CDR3, the DNA is TGCGCCAGCAGCCAACCCTTCGGGGGGGCTGACTATGGCTACACCTTC.

The V call is TRBV28, the J call TRBJ2-5, with 7 bases that match TRBD2. CDR1 is MDHEN, CDR2 SYDVKM, per germline. This CDR3 has 14 amino acids. With V trimmed by 6 bases and J by 2 bases, 6 bases remained unmatched. The DNA of the CDR3 is TGTGCCAGCAGAATTGCGGGACTACAAGAGACCCAGTACTTC. Translating gives CASRIAGLQETQYF.

This sequence joins TRBV7-9 and TRBJ1-2, with D uncertain. The CDR3 sequence is 17 residues long. Deletions cut 7 bases from V and 4 bases from J, with 25 bases between. The germline CDR1 and CDR2 sequences are SEHNR and FQNEAQ (reference sequence). CDR3 protein: CASILLRDTDTSYGYTF. For the CDR3, the DNA is TGTGCCAGCATCCTTTTGAGGGATACCGACACTTCCTATGGCTACACCTTC.